This T cell receptor (beta chain) appears in the sequencing data of a study of T cell responses to AZD1222 COVID-19 vaccine. Study-level information: Timing groups of about 4 and about 12 weeks for second doses were pooled. Study-level points and caveats: The number of AZD1222 recipients seropositive at baseline was only five or six. Repertoire sampling happened only post peak T cell response.

On this clone: Its antigen is undetermined.

TCRdb's copy holds only in-frame clones and misses some; the assay was immunoSEQ multiplex PCR. The sample includes roughly 100,000 clones, about 91% of them seen just once. Germline values: CDR1 LNHDA, CDR2 SQIVND (reference sequence). There are 14 residues in the CDR3. J was trimmed by 4 bases and V by 10 bases; bases with no gene match: 4. The TCR sequence derives from an adult in good health. This chain links TRBV19 with TRBJ2-1, with TRBD2 matching over 13 bases. The material was peripheral blood, obtained on day 0 of AZD1222 vaccination. CDR3 sequence (DNA): TGTGCCACACTAGCGGGGGGGCCTTACAATGAGCAGTTCTTC. Its translation: CATLAGGPYNEQFF.